This TCR beta chain originates from a study of blood T cell repertoires in COVID-19. About the research overall: Material from acute and convalescent COVID-19 was sourced from the United States, Italy and Spain. In each case, the material was cDNA or gDNA derived from T cells, B-cell-depleted T cells, or PBMCs.

Profiled with immunoSEQ multiplex PCR; TCRdb holds only in-frame clones, not every one. The sample includes tens of thousands of clones, around four fifths of them seen just once. Germline lookup yields CDR1 KGHSH and CDR2 LQKENI. V gave up 2 bases and J gave up 7 bases, with 11 bases separating them. The CDR3 is made up of 13 amino acids. The chain uses TRBV18 and TRBJ1-1; TRBD1 might be the D (5 bases). Material: peripheral blood. This receptor was taken from a man aged 50-60 years with active COVID-19. CDR3 sequence: CASSPGRQGEAFF. The CDR3 DNA reads as TGTGCCAGCTCACCAGGGAGGCAGGGTGAAGCTTTCTTT.